The TCR beta chain under discussion was sequenced for a study of cytomegalovirus exposure and HLA in healthy donors. As for the study in general: Of the donors genotyped, 398 in all, about 76% fell in the Caucasian-associated ancestry cluster. Study outcomes and limitations: The dataset shows that most TCR sequences were rare, while some public TCRs occurred in many donors.

The CDR3 runs to 14 residues. V was trimmed by 7 bases and J by 7 bases, leaving 19 bases between them. The V gene's germline CDR1 is MNHNS and CDR2 SASEGT. The PCR used 60 Vbeta and 13 Jbeta primers. Sequenced by immunoSEQ multiplex PCR; TCRdb stores in-frame clones only, minus some. The table has approximately 130,000 clones, approximately 79% seen once. Note on this clone: What it binds is unknown.

This sequence was found in a male donor in good health and CMV-seronegative. The chain couples TRBV6-1 to TRBJ1-2, with D possibly being TRBD1 (5 bases). Material for sequencing was PBMCs. In DNA, the CDR3 is TGTGCCAGCACGCCCGGGGGGTCTATTCCTGGCTACACCTTC. Translation gives CASTPGGSIPGYTF.